Described below is a single T cell receptor beta chain sequence and its context. The antigen is unknown. The V gene lost 6 bases and the J gene lost 7 bases, with 26 bases spanning the gap. The CDR3 length is 16 residues. Germline V gene lookup returns CDR1 DFQATT and CDR2 SNEGSKA (reference sequence). This sample stems from a study of response to subunit inactivated influenza vaccine. Study-wide results and caveats: Authors suggested few new T cells are recruited by each seasonal influenza vaccination.

TCRdb itself ran the RT-PCR reads through MiXCR, one entry per CDR3 protein. Here the sample spans around 520,000 distinct CDR3 sequences, about 25% being singletons. The genes are TRBV20-1 and TRBJ2-3; no clear D gene. This receptor was taken from a man aged 50 or older who received an inactivated influenza vaccine. Sample: CD4+ T cells sorted from PBMCs, taken around 5 days after vaccination. The CDR3 reads CSAIYQPKFRSNTQYF. The CDR3 DNA follows: TGCAGTGCCATATACCAACCGAAATTTAGGTCGAATACGCAGTATTTT.